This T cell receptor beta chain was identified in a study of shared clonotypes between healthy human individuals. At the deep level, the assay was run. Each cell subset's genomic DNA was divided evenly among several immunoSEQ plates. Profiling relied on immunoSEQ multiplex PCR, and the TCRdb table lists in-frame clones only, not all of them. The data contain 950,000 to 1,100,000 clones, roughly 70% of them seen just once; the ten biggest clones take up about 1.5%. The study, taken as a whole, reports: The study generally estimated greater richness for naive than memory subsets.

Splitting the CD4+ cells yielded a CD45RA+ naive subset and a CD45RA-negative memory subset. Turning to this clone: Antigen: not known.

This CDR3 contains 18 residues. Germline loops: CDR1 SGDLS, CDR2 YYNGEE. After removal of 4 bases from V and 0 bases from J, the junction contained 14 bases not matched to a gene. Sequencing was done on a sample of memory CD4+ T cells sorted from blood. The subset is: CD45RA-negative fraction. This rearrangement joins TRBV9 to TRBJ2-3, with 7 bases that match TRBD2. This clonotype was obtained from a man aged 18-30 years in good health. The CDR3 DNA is TGTGCCAGCAGCCCCCACGGCCTTAGCGGGTCGAGCACAGATACGCAGTATTTT. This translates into CASSPHGLSGSSTDTQYF.